The clone carrying this TCR beta chain was seen at least ten times. Antigen: not known. This sample stems from a study of tumor and adjacent non-tumor tissue in lung cancer. Study at large: Aged about 31 to 80 years, patients included nine to ten men and about five women with stage I to III disease. Overall study findings and caveats: Top 100 clones took a larger repertoire share in normal lung. Compared with tumor, normal lung showed significantly lower TCR diversity.

A modified ARM-PCR protocol with three rounds of nested PCR amplified TCRbeta. TCRdb processed the multiplex PCR reads anew with MiXCR; each CDR3 protein has one entry. The table includes fewer than 150,000 distinct CDR3 sequences, 66% detected once. Trimming left V 4 bases short and J 10 bases short, with 11 bases between. The CDR3 contains 12 residues. Per the germline V gene, CDR1 is SGHAT and CDR2 is FQDESV (reference sequence). This sample's RNA came from whole unsorted tissue. Donors were chemotherapy-naive, newly diagnosed lung cancer surgical patients in China, August–late 2014. The sample consisted of lung tumor tissue. The chain uses TRBV11-1 and TRBJ2-1; the D gene could be TRBD1 or TRBD2 (5 bases each). This receptor was taken from a man aged 55-75 years with small cell lung cancer. CDR3: CASSWDANEQFF. CDR3 in DNA: TGTGCCAGCAGCTGGGACGCCAACGAGCAGTTCTTC.